This entry is about one T cell receptor (beta chain). As handled by the study authors: Scientists estimated how many nucleated cells there were by amplifying reference gene primers. The data were produced by immunoSEQ multiplex PCR, yet TCRdb's version contains in-frame clones alone and is incomplete. The D gene and trimming were derived from the DNA, and the V and J assignments and clone size from that table. The profile covers 75,000 to 95,000 clones, with around 81% appearing a single time and around 5.8% taken by the ten largest. The CDR3 extends over 16 amino acids. V lost 0 bases, J lost 0 bases, and 9 bases lay in between. CDR1 is SGHDT, CDR2 YYEEEE, per germline. The sample comes from a study of blood T cell repertoires in COVID-19. In the study overall: From the United States, Italy and Spain came samples of acute and convalescent COVID-19. In each case, the material was cDNA or gDNA derived from T cells, B-cell-depleted T cells, or PBMCs.

The chain recombines TRBV5-6 with TRBJ1-4; D might be TRBD1 (5 bases). This receptor was taken from a man between 60 and 70 years old with acute or convalescent COVID-19. Sequences were obtained from peripheral blood. The CDR3 DNA reads TGTGCCAGCAGCTTGGTCGGGGGATCAACTAATGAAAAACTGTTTTTT. Its translation is CASSLVGGSTNEKLFF.